What follows are 28 T cell receptor beta chains derived from one specimen sequenced in a study of beta chain features in type 1 diabetes. Isolated RNA was reverse transcribed in full, so expressed TCRB transcripts were sequenced. TCRdb's copy holds only in-frame clones and misses some; the assay was immunoSEQ multiplex PCR. The sample contains under 550,000 clones, 10% to 12% of which appear only once. Specimen: naive CD4+ T cells from blood. Receptors were obtained from a woman between 18 and 30 years old in good health.

The rearrangement joins TRBV7-2 to TRBJ2-1; the D is unclear. V shed 2 bases and J shed 7 bases, with 12 bases lying between them. This CDR3 is 14 amino acids long. Germline CDR1 reads SGHTA; CDR2 reads FQGNSA. CDR3 in amino acids: CASSLRPEGNEQFF. The CDR3 DNA reads as TGTGCCAGCAGCTTAAGACCCGAAGGTAATGAGCAGTTCTTC.

This clone was counted between two and nine times. J is TRBJ1-6 and V is TRBV28; the D gene is possibly TRBD1 (6 bases). Germline V gene data show CDR1 as MDHEN and CDR2 as SYDVKM. V was trimmed by 2 bases and J by 9 bases, leaving 14 bases between them. CDR3 size: 15 residues. DNA of the CDR3: TGTGCCAGCAGTTTAGTTCCGGACAGCGGTTCACCCCTCCACTTT. Protein product: CASSLVPDSGSPLHF.

The CDR3 protein is CASSVRSGNTDTQYF. CDR3 DNA sequence: TGTGCCTCATCCGTTCGCAGCGGGAACACAGATACGCAGTATTTT. The chain couples TRBV5-4 to TRBJ2-3; 7 nucleotides match TRBD2. Germline CDR1 reads SGHNT; CDR2 reads YYREEE (reference sequence). With V trimmed by 10 bases and J by 2 bases, 13 bases remained unmatched. The CDR3 contains 15 residues.

The chain joins TRBV7-9 to TRBJ2-1; TRBD1 matches at 7 bases. CDR1 and CDR2 from the germline V gene are SEHNR and FQNEAQ (reference sequence). CDR3 size: 14 residues. J gave up 3 bases and V 5 bases, and 4 bases lay outside the gene matches. Here the CDR3 DNA reads TGTGCCAGCAGCCCACGGGACAGCTACAATGAGCAGTTCTTC. It specifies CASSPRDSYNEQFF.

The table lists this clone with a few counts. The CDR3 region has the DNA TGTGCCAGCAGTTTTACCGGCAAGGACAGTCTTAGAGGTGGCTATGGCTACACCTTC. This codes for CASSFTGKDSLRGGYGYTF. The rearrangement links TRBV27 to TRBJ1-2; a weak D match, TRBD1 (6 bases). V lost 3 bases to trimming and J lost 4 bases, with 27 bases between them. CDR1 is MNHEY and CDR2 is SMNVEV in the germline V gene (reference sequence). CDR3 length equals 19 residues.

The chain links TRBV9 to TRBJ2-4; no definite D call. Germline assignment: CDR1 SGDLS and CDR2 YYNGEE. The CDR3 extends over 12 amino acids. V gave up 4 bases and J gave up 5 bases, with 7 bases separating them. Here the CDR3 reads CASSSHENIQYF. CDR3 DNA sequence: TGTGCCAGCAGCTCCCACGAAAACATTCAGTACTTC.

For this clone: The sample holds other DNA sequences that translate to the same CDR3. This chain connects TRBV7-6 to TRBJ2-3; D not certain. The CDR3 runs to 13 residues. The V end lost 1 base, the J end lost 2 bases, and 4 bases lay between the germline ends. Germline loops: CDR1 SGHVS, CDR2 FNYEAQ. The CDR3 here is CASSLGSTDTQYF. Written as DNA, the CDR3 is TGTGCCAGCAGCTTAGGGTCCACAGATACGCAGTATTTT.

This clone has more than one count but fewer than ten. The chain carries TRBV5-6 and TRBJ1-2; 7 nucleotides match TRBD1. Germline values: CDR1 SGHDT, CDR2 YYEEEE. The CDR3 has 14 residues. V shed 2 bases and J 4 bases; nucleotides not matched to a gene: 5. The CDR3 DNA sequence: TGTGCCAGCAGCTTACGACAGGGTTTCTATGGCTACACCTTC. This gives the protein CASSLRQGFYGYTF.

This clone appeared a few times. The rearrangement joins TRBV30 to TRBJ2-7; 11 bases align to TRBD2. Trimming took 2 bases from V and 3 from J; bases not matched to a gene: 12. The CDR3 spans 17 residues. The germline V gene has CDR1 GTSNPN and CDR2 SVGIG (reference sequence). DNA for the CDR3: TGTGCCTGGAGTCTCCAGGTGACTAGCGGGACTTTCTACGAGCAGTACTTC. The encoded protein is CAWSLQVTSGTFYEQYF.

Worth noting for this clone: The sample contains more than one DNA sequence encoding this CDR3. The chain has TRBV7-2 and TRBJ2-3; the match to TRBD2 covers 9 bases. The V segment lost 5 bases and the J segment 1 base; nucleotides outside the gene matches: 7. The CDR3 length is 16 residues. Germline assignment: CDR1 SGHTA and CDR2 FQGNSA. CDR3 sequence: CASSPQAGGGTDTQYF. The CDR3 DNA reads as TGTGCCAGCAGCCCGCAAGCGGGAGGTGGCACAGATACGCAGTATTTT.

The rearrangement links TRBV20-1 to TRBJ2-1, with D uncertain. CDR1 DFQATT and CDR2 SNEGSKA come from the germline V gene (reference sequence). Trimming removed 3 bases from V and 8 bases from J, with 8 bases in between. The CDR3 length is 11 residues. CDR3 sequence reads: CSARISHEQFF. The CDR3 region has the DNA TGCAGTGCTAGGATTAGTCATGAGCAGTTCTTC.

This chain connects TRBV29-1 to TRBJ2-1; D is uncertain. The CDR3 contains 15 residues. Germline V gene data show CDR1 as SQVTM and CDR2 as ANQGSEA. The germline V and J ends were trimmed by 3 bases and 0 bases, with 12 bases remaining between them. The CDR3 region is CSVDRVGLSYNEQFF. The CDR3 region has the DNA TGCAGCGTTGATAGGGTGGGCCTCTCCTACAATGAGCAGTTCTTC.

This clone was seen only a few times. The chain links TRBV7-8 to TRBJ1-1, with D hard to call. This CDR3 is built from 14 residues. Germline-derived CDR1 and CDR2 are SGHVS and FQNEAQ. Trimming shortened V by 5 bases and J by 1 base, and 11 bases separated the two germline ends. DNA for the CDR3: TGTGCCAGCAGCCTAGGTCTTACGAACACTGAAGCTTTCTTT. Translating it yields CASSLGLTNTEAFF.

In nucleotides, the CDR3 is TGTGCCACCAGCGGTTTGAGGTCTGAGCAGTTCTTC. Translated, it gives CATSGLRSEQFF. The chain links TRBV15 to TRBJ2-1; D gene unclear. The ends were cut back, 5 bases at V and 9 bases at J, with 11 bases in the middle. The CDR3 is 12 residues long. CDR1 LNHNV and CDR2 YYDKDF come from the germline V gene (reference sequence).

V and J are TRBV5-1 and TRBJ1-2; a weak D match, TRBD1 (5 bases). Trimming removed 4 bases from V and 2 bases from J, with 9 bases in between. Looked up from germline, CDR1 is SGHRS and CDR2 is YFSETQ. The CDR3 runs to 13 residues. CDR3 nucleotides: TGCGCCAGCAGCACTGGGGGGAACTATGGCTACACCTTC. Amino acid sequence: CASSTGGNYGYTF.

This clone appeared a few times. V and J are TRBV2 and TRBJ2-1; D not certain. The V end was cut by 4 bases, the J end by 5 bases, with 3 bases between. The CDR3 is 11 amino acids. Germline V CDR1 and CDR2: SNHLY, FYNNEI. The CDR3 protein is CASSANNEQFF. The CDR3 coding sequence is TGTGCCAGCAGTGCGAACAATGAGCAGTTCTTC.

This clone came up a few times. The CDR3 loop reads CASRGLGGTGELFF. CDR3 DNA: TGTGCCAGCCGGGGACTGGGGGGAACCGGGGAGCTGTTTTTT. The rearrangement joins TRBV25-1 to TRBJ2-2, with a possible D match to TRBD2 (6 bases). This CDR3 region has 14 residues. With 8 bases removed from V and 5 bases from J, the gap between germline ends came to 15 bases. Germline-derived CDR1 and CDR2 are MGHDK and SYGVNS.

V and J are TRBV2 and TRBJ2-7; no definite D call. V was pared by 1 base and J by 4 bases, with 5 bases between. CDR3 size: 12 residues. Germline CDR1 is SNHLY and CDR2 is FYNNEI. CDR3 sequence (DNA): TGTGCCAGCAGTGAAGTGGGATACGAGCAGTACTTC. Residues: CASSEVGYEQYF.

This clone showed up just a few times. The V gene is TRBV7-3, the J gene TRBJ2-5; 9 bases agree with TRBD1. The CDR3 consists of 13 residues. V lost 5 bases and J lost 5; bases outside the gene matches: 3. Germline V CDR1 and CDR2: SGHTA, FQGTGA. The CDR3 DNA follows: TGTGCCAGCAGCCCCGGACAGGGGGAGACCCAGTACTTC. Amino acids: CASSPGQGETQYF.

This clone was detected only a few times. V and J are TRBV7-3 and TRBJ2-1, with D unclear. Trimming stripped 6 bases from V and 5 bases from J, with 11 bases between. The CDR3 extends over 13 amino acids. Germline V gene data show CDR1 as SGHTA and CDR2 as FQGTGA. CDR3 protein: CASRGHQNNEQFF. Written as DNA, the CDR3 is TGTGCCAGCAGAGGTCACCAGAACAATGAGCAGTTCTTC.

There are a few counts of this clone. The rearrangement uses TRBV2 and TRBJ2-3; TRBD2 might be the D (5 bases). Trimming pared 4 bases from V and 8 bases from J, leaving 13 bases between. The CDR3 totals 13 residues. CDR1 SNHLY and CDR2 FYNNEI come from the germline V gene. This CDR3 is CASSARFEGTQYF. The CDR3 coding sequence is TGTGCCAGCAGTGCTAGGTTCGAGGGTACGCAGTATTTT.

This chain uses TRBV4-2 with TRBJ2-6; D is undetermined. CDR1 and CDR2 (germline): LGHNA, YNFKEQ. V was pared by 3 bases and J by 0 bases, with 9 bases between. There are 16 residues in the CDR3. The CDR3 region has the DNA TGTGCCAGCAGCCAGGGCGTGAACTCTGGGGCCAACGTCCTGACTTTC. It is translated as CASSQGVNSGANVLTF.

This clone occurred a few times. The chain joins TRBV2 to TRBJ2-4; 8 bases align to TRBD1. V dropped 6 bases and J dropped 6; count of bases not matched to a gene: 4. Per the germline V gene, CDR1 is SNHLY and CDR2 is FYNNEI. CDR3 length equals 13 residues. CDR3 DNA sequence: TGTGCCAGCAGCGTGGGACAGGCAAACATTCAGTACTTC. This sequence encodes CASSVGQANIQYF.

This clone was counted between two and nine times. The V and J genes are TRBV2 and TRBJ2-3, with 7 bases that match TRBD1. Germline CDR1 reads SNHLY; CDR2 reads FYNNEI. V lost 5 bases and J lost 1; bases outside the gene matches: 3. The CDR3 sequence is 14 residues long. The CDR3 loop reads CASSLGGRTDTQYF. The CDR3 region has the DNA TGTGCCAGCAGTCTAGGGGGCCGCACAGATACGCAGTATTTT.

This clone has a handful of counts. J is TRBJ2-4 and V is TRBV25-1; a possible D gene is TRBD1 (6 bases). Germline V lookup: CDR1 MGHDK, CDR2 SYGVNS. V lost 10 bases to trimming and J lost 4 bases, with 11 bases between them. The CDR3 has 12 residues. The CDR3 DNA reads TGTGCCACCAGAGGGGGTAAAAACATTCAGTACTTC. Protein: CATRGGKNIQYF.

A few counts support this clone. Other DNA sequences in the same sample also yield this CDR3. The V and J genes are TRBV9 and TRBJ2-3; D is uncertain. This CDR3 spans 13 amino acids. Trimming left V 2 bases short and J 3 bases short, with 7 bases between. CDR1 SGDLS and CDR2 YYNGEE come from the germline V gene. CDR3 sequence (DNA): TGTGCCAGCAGCGTTCAAGGGACAGATACGCAGTATTTT. Its protein product is CASSVQGTDTQYF.

The rearrangement joins TRBV7-9 to TRBJ2-5; D gene ambiguous. CDR3 length: 17 residues. V gave up 1 base and J gave up 4 bases, with 19 bases separating them. The germline CDR1 and CDR2 sequences are SEHNR and FQNEAQ (reference sequence). CDR3 amino acids: CASSLVVSGDRRETQYF. In DNA, the CDR3 is TGTGCCAGCAGCTTAGTGGTCTCGGGTGATCGTAGAGAGACCCAGTACTTC.

The rearrangement links TRBV7-2 to TRBJ2-3; TRBD2 matches at 8 bases. Germline V gives CDR1 SGHTA, CDR2 FQGNSA. Trimming took 5 bases from V and 4 from J; bases not matched to a gene: 8. This CDR3 comprises 15 residues. The CDR3 sequence is CASSPAGGAADTQYF. The CDR3 nucleotides are TGTGCCAGCAGCCCGGCCGGGGGGGCCGCAGATACGCAGTATTTT.